This T cell receptor beta chain came from a study of blood T cell repertoires in COVID-19. Libraries were prepared by immunoSEQ multiplex PCR; TCRdb keeps only in-frame clonotypes and omits some of them. The sample includes 250,000 to 300,000 clones, approximately 91% of them seen just once. Germline assignment: CDR1 LNHDA and CDR2 SQIVND (reference sequence). Losses at the gene ends were 5 bases for V and 5 bases for J; bases not matched to a gene: 23. The CDR3 is 19 amino acids. Sequencing input: PBMCs or T cells enriched from blood (not recorded which). This TCR came from a woman aged 40 to 49 with acute COVID-19. This chain uses TRBV19 with TRBJ1-1, with 7 bases that match TRBD1. CDR3 region: CASSPPDRMGLGGLTEAFF. CDR3 DNA: TGTGCCAGTAGTCCCCCGGACAGGATGGGGTTAGGGGGGTTGACTGAAGCTTTCTTT.